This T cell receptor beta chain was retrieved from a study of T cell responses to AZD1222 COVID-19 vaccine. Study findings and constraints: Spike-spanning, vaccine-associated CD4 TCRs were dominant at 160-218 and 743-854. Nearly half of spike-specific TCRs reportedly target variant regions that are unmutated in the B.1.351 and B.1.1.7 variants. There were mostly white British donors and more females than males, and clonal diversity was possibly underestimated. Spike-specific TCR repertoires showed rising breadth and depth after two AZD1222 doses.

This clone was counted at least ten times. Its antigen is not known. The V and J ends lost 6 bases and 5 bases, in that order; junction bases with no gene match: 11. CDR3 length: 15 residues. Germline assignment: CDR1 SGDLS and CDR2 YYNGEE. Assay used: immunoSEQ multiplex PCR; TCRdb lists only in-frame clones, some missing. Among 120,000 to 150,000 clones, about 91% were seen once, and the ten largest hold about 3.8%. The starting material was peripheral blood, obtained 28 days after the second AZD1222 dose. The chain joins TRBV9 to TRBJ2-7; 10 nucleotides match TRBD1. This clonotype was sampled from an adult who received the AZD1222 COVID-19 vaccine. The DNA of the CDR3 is TGTGCCAGCACCTCGACAGGGGGCCCCCTGAACGAGCAGTACTTC. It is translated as CASTSTGGPLNEQYF.